This T cell receptor (beta chain) was captured in a study of neurological immune-mediated disorders. Study-wide results and limits: The study found the most TCR clonal expansion in HTLV-1-associated myelopathy and the least in multiple sclerosis, below healthy controls.

Unsorted libraries were prepared from 2 million PBMCs that had been stored at -80 C. The cDNA was generated through 5'RACE incorporating 10-nucleotide random UMIs. TCRdb re-analysed the 5' RACE reads in MiXCR, keeping a single row per CDR3 protein. The sample has 45,000 or so distinct CDR3 sequences; just over 3% are singletons. Germline V CDR1 and CDR2: DFQATT, SNEGSKA (reference sequence). The CDR3 has 17 residues. Losses at the gene ends were 1 base for V and 4 bases for J; bases not matched to a gene: 15. This clonotype was counted many times. The antigen is unknown. The sequenced material came from PBMCs. The TCR sequence derives from a woman in her 50s with multiple sclerosis. The chain recombines TRBV20-1 with TRBJ1-1, with 7 positions matching TRBD1. As DNA, the CDR3 is TGCAGTGCTAGAGGTGGAGGGGGCGCCTTAAGGGGCACTGAAGCTTTCTTT. It translates to CSARGGGGALRGTEAFF.